The present entry profiles one TCR beta chain with its context. Its antigen is undetermined. 13 Jbeta primers and 60 Vbeta primers were used for the PCR. Profiling relied on immunoSEQ multiplex PCR, and the TCRdb table lists in-frame clones only, not all of them. Of 150,000 to 200,000 clones in the sample, roughly 70% were seen once. The CDR3 is 14 amino acids. The germline V gene encodes CDR1 SGHTA and CDR2 FQGNSA. Trimming removed 5 bases from V and 0 bases from J; junction bases left unmatched: 4. The data were taken from a study of cytomegalovirus exposure and HLA in healthy donors. Study results and limitations: Later work showed greater clonal expansion in HLA-associated TCR beta chains than in equally common others. A reported reduction in N-insertions relative to the roughly 670-donor mean was seen in an Asian-associated ancestry cluster in a later analysis.

At collection, donors were nominally healthy, but unrecorded immune exposures were probable. The chain combines TRBV7-2 with TRBJ2-7, with TRBD2 matching over 7 bases. The receptor comes from a woman aged 40 to 50 in good health and CMV-seropositive. Sequencing was done on a sample of PBMCs. The CDR3 DNA sequence: TGTGCCAGCAGCCCTAGCGGCAGCTCCTACGAGCAGTACTTC. Protein: CASSPSGSSYEQYF.